The T cell receptor (beta chain) described here comes from a study of cytomegalovirus exposure and HLA in healthy donors. Across the study: About 85 million unique TCRs from HLA-typed donors were held in an early release of data. Whole-study findings and limits: More than 150 TCR beta chains were listed as cytomegalovirus-associated. An observed cluster of highly shared sequence variants was recorded as a likely sequencing artifact. Other equally common chains were less clonally expanded than HLA-associated TCR beta chains, a later analysis showed.

PCR was performed using 60 Vbeta and 13 Jbeta primers. Profiled with immunoSEQ multiplex PCR; TCRdb holds only in-frame clones, not every one. The sample contains approximately 240,000 clones, more than 60% of which appear only once. The J segment lost 0 bases and the V segment lost 5 bases, leaving 3 bases of the junction unmatched. Looked up from germline, CDR1 is SGHVS and CDR2 is FNYEAQ. This CDR3 has 16 amino acids. On this clone: Its antigen is unknown.

Sequenced input: PBMCs. The genes are TRBV7-6 and TRBJ2-7, with 14 nucleotides matching TRBD2. The TCR was taken from a woman aged 55-70 years in good health and CMV-seropositive. Written as DNA, the CDR3 is TGTGCCAGCAGCGGGACTAGCGGGAGTACCTCCTACGAGCAGTACTTC. Protein sequence: CASSGTSGSTSYEQYF.